The 29 T cell receptor beta chains reported below all come from one sample, sequenced in a study of cytomegalovirus exposure and HLA in healthy donors. TCRdb's table, derived via immunoSEQ multiplex PCR, lists solely in-frame clones and lacks some. The sample includes 150,000 to 200,000 clones, roughly 84% seen only once; the top ten take over 5.5%. The sample consisted of PBMCs. Receptors originate from a man aged 18 to 35 in good health and CMV-seropositive.

The chain couples TRBV6-1 to TRBJ2-7; 9 bases are a match to TRBD1. From germline, CDR1 is MNHNS and CDR2 SASEGT. The CDR3 is 14 amino acids. V trimming: 7 bases; J trimming: 0 bases; junction bases outside the gene matches: 4. Here the CDR3 DNA reads TGTGCCAGCATTCCGGGACAGGGCTCCTACGAGCAGTACTTC. It yields the protein CASIPGQGSYEQYF.

The V and J genes are TRBV6-1 and TRBJ2-7; TRBD1 aligns across 8 bases. The V segment lost 2 bases and the J segment 0 bases; nucleotides outside the gene matches: 3. The CDR3 sequence is 15 residues long. Looked up from germline, CDR1 is MNHNS and CDR2 is SASEGT. This CDR3 reads CASSEYQGASYEQYF. For the CDR3, the DNA is TGTGCCAGCAGTGAATATCAGGGGGCCTCCTACGAGCAGTACTTC.

The chain links TRBV28 to TRBJ2-1; TRBD2 matches 9 bases. The length of the CDR3 is 15 residues. Germline V CDR1 and CDR2: MDHEN, SYDVKM. The V and J ends lost 5 bases and 3 bases, in that order; junction bases with no gene match: 5. The CDR3 DNA reads TGTGCCAGCAGTCCCCAGACTAGCGGCTACAATGAGCAGTTCTTC. It is translated as CASSPQTSGYNEQFF.

CDR3 amino acids: CASSQGLRWGQANTGELFF. The CDR3 nucleotides read TGTGCCAGCAGCCAAGGCCTTCGTTGGGGACAGGCGAACACCGGGGAGCTGTTTTTT. The V gene is TRBV16, the J gene TRBJ2-2; 8 nucleotides line up with TRBD1. V gave up 2 bases and J gave up 0 bases; unmatched junction bases: 11. Germline V lookup: CDR1 KGHSY, CDR2 FQNENV. This CDR3 spans 19 amino acids.

The chain uses TRBV28 and TRBJ2-2; the match to TRBD1 covers 8 bases. The CDR3 has 14 amino acids. Trimming at V came to 4 bases and at J to 8 bases, leaving 6 bases not matched to a gene. CDR1 and CDR2 (germline): MDHEN, SYDVKM. The CDR3 sequence is CASSSQGADGELFF. As DNA, the CDR3 is TGTGCCAGCAGTTCCCAGGGGGCGGATGGGGAGCTGTTTTTT.

V is TRBV14 and J is TRBJ2-1; tentatively, D is TRBD1 (5 bases). The germline V gene has CDR1 SGHDN and CDR2 FVKESK. This CDR3 comprises 15 residues. V was shortened by 5 bases and J by 2 bases, with 13 bases between the two germline ends. The CDR3 DNA reads TGTGCCAGCAGCGAGTTCAGGGTCCCCTACAATGAGCAGTTCTTC. Its translation is CASSEFRVPYNEQFF.

This chain uses TRBV19 with TRBJ2-7; maybe TRBD1 (6 bases). Germline loops: CDR1 LNHDA, CDR2 SQIVND (reference sequence). Trimming removed 4 bases from V and 3 bases from J, with 10 bases in between. The CDR3 loop spans 13 amino acids. CDR3 nucleotides: TGTGCCAGTAGTAGGGACAAGTACTACGAGCAGTACTTC. Protein product: CASSRDKYYEQYF. The entire variable domain, with the rest obtained from reference TRBV19 and TRBJ2-7, is as follows: DGGITQSPKYLFRKEGQNVTLSCEQNLNHDAMYWYRQDPGQGLRLIYYSQIVNDFQKGDIAEGYSVSREKKESFPLTVTSAQKNPTAFYLCASSRDKYYEQYFGPGTRLTVT.

The V and J genes are TRBV6-1 and TRBJ2-4; D is perhaps TRBD1 (5 bases). The length of the CDR3 is 13 residues. The germline CDR1 and CDR2 sequences are MNHNS and SASEGT. Trimming took off 1 base at V and 7 bases at J, with 8 bases between the two ends. CDR3 amino acids: CASSEGKGNIQYF. CDR3 DNA: TGTGCCAGCAGTGAAGGGAAGGGGAACATTCAGTACTTC.

CDR3 loop: CASSPPRDRPYEQYF. CDR3 sequence (DNA): TGTGCCAGCAGCCCCCCCCGGGACAGACCTTACGAGCAGTACTTC. This chain uses TRBV4-2 with TRBJ2-7, with 7 bases aligning to TRBD1. CDR1 and CDR2 from the germline V gene are LGHNA and YNFKEQ. J was trimmed by 4 bases and V by 4 bases; bases with no gene match: 10. The CDR3 totals 15 residues.

This sequence joins TRBV30 and TRBJ2-7; D gene uncertain. The germline gives CDR1 GTSNPN, CDR2 SVGIG (reference sequence). Trimming left V 1 base short and J 4 bases short, with 11 bases between. This CDR3 spans 13 amino acids. The CDR3 region is CAWSDGSWYEQYF. The CDR3 coding sequence is TGTGCCTGGAGTGACGGTTCTTGGTACGAGCAGTACTTC. The entire variable domain, with the rest obtained from reference TRBV30 and TRBJ2-7, is as follows: SQTIHQWPATLVQPVGSPLSLECTVEGTSNPNLYWYRQAAGRGLQLLFYSVGIGQISSEVPQNLSASRPQDRQFILSSKKLLLSDSGFYLCAWSDGSWYEQYFGPGTRLTVT.

The chain couples TRBV2 to TRBJ1-1, with D unresolved. The CDR3 covers 14 residues. CDR1 is SNHLY, CDR2 FYNNEI, per germline. V dropped 3 bases and J dropped 1 base, with 9 bases sitting between them. In nucleotides, the CDR3 is TGTGCCAGCAGTGAGGATGGGCAGAACACTGAAGCTTTCTTT. Its translation: CASSEDGQNTEAFF.

The rearrangement links TRBV5-1 to TRBJ2-7; 10 bases line up with TRBD2. Germline V gene data show CDR1 as SGHRS and CDR2 as YFSETQ. V lost 7 bases to trimming and J lost 3 bases; unmatched junction nucleotides: 4. This CDR3 spans 13 amino acids. In DNA form, the CDR3 reads TGCGCCAGCGGGAGCGGGAGGGACTACGAGCAGTACTTC. It translates to CASGSGRDYEQYF. Drawing the rest from reference TRBV5-1 and TRBJ2-7, the complete variable domain is KAGVTQTPRYLIKTRGQQVTLSCSPISGHRSVSWYQQTPGQGLQFLFEYFSETQRNKGNFPGRFSGRQFSNSRSEMNVSTLELGDSALYLCASGSGRDYEQYFGPGTRLTVT.

This clone was seen once. The rearrangement uses TRBV19 and TRBJ2-7, with 9 positions matching TRBD2. Germline lookup yields CDR1 LNHDA and CDR2 SQIVND (reference sequence). This CDR3 contains 18 residues. With 4 bases clipped from V and 2 bases from J, the junction kept 15 bases outside the gene matches. The DNA of the CDR3 is TGTGCCAGTAGTACGGCTCTAGCGGGACGCTATAGGACCTACGAGCAGTACTTC. Translating it yields CASSTALAGRYRTYEQYF.

The chain joins TRBV13 to TRBJ1-2; D is unclear. Germline CDR1 reads PRHDT; CDR2 reads FYEKMQ (reference sequence). The ends were cut back, 4 bases at V and 2 bases at J, with 14 bases in the middle. The CDR3 runs 15 residues. The CDR3 here is CASSSQGLENYGYTF. The CDR3 DNA sequence: TGTGCCAGCAGCTCCCAAGGCCTGGAGAACTATGGCTACACCTTC.

The chain uses TRBV11-2 and TRBJ2-5; a weak D match, TRBD2 (6 bases). Trimming stripped 5 bases from V and 5 bases from J, with 24 bases between. There are 17 residues in the CDR3. Germline CDR1 is SGHAT and CDR2 is FQNNGV. The chain's CDR3 is CASSLAGISGGGETQYF. CDR3 nucleotide sequence: TGTGCCAGCAGCCTCGCCGGAATTAGCGGAGGAGGGGAGACCCAGTACTTC.

The chain combines TRBV7-7 with TRBJ2-5, with TRBD2 as a possible D gene (6 bases). V lost 8 bases and J 5 bases, leaving 12 bases between the germline ends. The CDR3 length is 12 residues. CDR1 and CDR2 (germline): SSHAT, FNYEAQ (reference sequence). The CDR3 sequence is CASGAGSETQYF. For the CDR3, the DNA is TGTGCCAGCGGGGCGGGGTCGGAGACCCAGTACTTC.

The gene calls are TRBV6-5 and TRBJ2-1, with 9 bases that match TRBD1. The CDR3 totals 14 residues. Germline CDR1 reads MNHEY; CDR2 reads SVGAGI. After removal of 2 bases from V and 9 bases from J, the junction contained 5 bases not matched to a gene. For the CDR3, the DNA is TGTGCCAGCAGTTACCAACAGGGGGCGTCTGAGCAGTTCTTC. Its protein is CASSYQQGASEQFF.

The chain links TRBV29-1 to TRBJ1-2; D is unresolved. V dropped 0 bases and J dropped 4 bases, with 9 bases sitting between them. The CDR3 runs to 13 residues. Germline V gene lookup returns CDR1 SQVTM and CDR2 ANQGSEA. CDR3 loop: CSVEDPGSYGYTF. The CDR3 DNA reads as TGCAGCGTTGAAGATCCAGGATCCTATGGCTACACCTTC.

This clone appeared a single time. The rearrangement uses TRBV9 and TRBJ2-1, with a tentative D call TRBD2 (6 bases). Trimming cost V 3 bases and J 2 bases, with 12 bases left between them. The CDR3 spans 15 residues. The germline V gene has CDR1 SGDLS and CDR2 YYNGEE. Here the CDR3 reads CASSATGLTYNEQFF. CDR3 bases: TGTGCCAGCAGCGCCACGGGACTGACCTACAATGAGCAGTTCTTC.

The CDR3: CASSQLGSTGELFF. As DNA, the CDR3 is TGTGCCAGCAGCCAACTCGGGTCCACCGGGGAGCTGTTTTTT. The rearrangement joins TRBV14 to TRBJ2-2; the D is unclear. Trimming left V 2 bases short and J 4 bases short, with 8 bases between. The germline V gene encodes CDR1 SGHDN and CDR2 FVKESK. The CDR3 has 14 amino acids.

This chain uses TRBV18 with TRBJ2-1; TRBD2 matches at 11 bases. V shed 3 bases and J 7 bases; nucleotides not matched to a gene: 14. Germline V lookup: CDR1 KGHSH, CDR2 LQKENI. The CDR3 has 18 residues. DNA for the CDR3: TGTGCCAGCTCACCCTTAACCTTAGCGGGAGGGCCAGGAAATGAGCAGTTCTTC. This sequence encodes CASSPLTLAGGPGNEQFF.

The chain carries TRBV6-6 and TRBJ2-7, with TRBD1 matching 9 bases. J gave up 2 bases and V 3 bases, and 5 bases lay outside the gene matches. The germline gives CDR1 MNHNY, CDR2 SVGAGI (reference sequence). The CDR3 covers 15 residues. The CDR3 loop reads CASSYSRTGAYEQYF. CDR3 DNA: TGTGCCAGCAGTTATTCCCGGACAGGGGCCTACGAGCAGTACTTC.

The chain's CDR3 is CSVAGTASYEQYF. CDR3 nucleotide sequence: TGCAGCGTTGCGGGGACAGCCTCCTACGAGCAGTACTTC. The V and J genes are TRBV29-1 and TRBJ2-7, with TRBD1 matching over 7 bases. Germline loops: CDR1 SQVTM, CDR2 ANQGSEA. V gave up 4 bases and J gave up 0 bases; unmatched junction bases: 3. The CDR3 spans 13 residues.

V gene TRBV7-9 combines with J gene TRBJ1-1, with 9 bases aligning to TRBD1. Germline assignment: CDR1 SEHNR and CDR2 FQNEAQ (reference sequence). Trimming at V came to 5 bases and at J to 1 base, leaving 8 bases not matched to a gene. This CDR3 is 16 amino acids long. CDR3 nucleotides: TGTGCCAGCAGCCTCCCGGGACAGGGTGGGAACACTGAAGCTTTCTTT. Its translation is CASSLPGQGGNTEAFF.

This chain joins TRBV19 and TRBJ2-2, with D unclear. The V gene lost 3 bases and the J gene lost 0 bases, with 11 bases spanning the gap. The CDR3 runs to 16 residues. The V gene's germline CDR1 is LNHDA and CDR2 SQIVND (reference sequence). For the CDR3, the DNA is TGTGCCAGTAGTATCTGGCAGGCAACGAACACCGGGGAGCTGTTTTTT. This encodes CASSIWQATNTGELFF.

This clone has just a few counts. The chain couples TRBV7-2 to TRBJ2-7; 15 positions match TRBD2. V lost 4 bases to trimming and J lost 3 bases; unmatched junction nucleotides: 4. The CDR3 extends over 16 amino acids. The V gene's germline CDR1 is SGHTA and CDR2 FQGNSA. The CDR3 protein is CASSSPGLAGGYEQYF. In DNA, the CDR3 is TGTGCCAGCAGCTCCCCGGGACTAGCGGGAGGCTACGAGCAGTACTTC.

V gene TRBV5-1 combines with J gene TRBJ2-7, with 11 bases that match TRBD2. The CDR3 covers 16 residues. CDR1 and CDR2 (germline): SGHRS, YFSETQ. V dropped 1 base and J dropped 5; count of bases not matched to a gene: 8. The CDR3 nucleotides read TGCGCCAGCAGCTTGCCCAGACTAGCGGGAACCGACGAGCAGTACTTC. Translated: CASSLPRLAGTDEQYF.

The chain joins TRBV4-3 to TRBJ2-1, with 14 bases aligning to TRBD2. CDR1 is LGHNA, CDR2 YSLEER, per germline. The CDR3 covers 15 residues. After removal of 0 bases from V and 14 bases from J, the junction contained 6 bases not matched to a gene. The CDR3 is CASSQDLGGLAGEFF. The CDR3 coding sequence is TGCGCCAGCAGCCAAGATTTGGGGGGACTAGCGGGAGAGTTCTTC.

CDR3 sequence (DNA): TGTGCCATCAGTCAGATAGCGGGAGAGGCTGAGCAGTTCTTC. It is translated as CAISQIAGEAEQFF. The chain uses TRBV10-3 and TRBJ2-1, with 9 nucleotides matching TRBD2. This CDR3 region has 14 residues. Germline V gene lookup returns CDR1 ENHRY and CDR2 SYGVKD. Unmatched junction bases numbered 8, after V lost 5 bases and J lost 9 bases.